This T cell receptor (beta chain) was captured by sequencing in a study of blood T cell repertoires in COVID-19. Overall study: Sites across the United States, Italy and Spain contributed samples from acute and convalescent COVID-19. PBMCs, B-cell-depleted T cells, or T cells were the source of the cDNA or gDNA that made up the material.

TCRdb's copy holds only in-frame clones and misses some; the assay was immunoSEQ multiplex PCR. The sample records around 280,000 clones, approximately 83% being singletons. After removal of 5 bases from V and 2 bases from J, the junction contained 5 bases not matched to a gene. The CDR3 has 15 amino acids. CDR1 is LNHNV and CDR2 is YYDKDF in the germline V gene (reference sequence). The rearrangement links TRBV15 to TRBJ2-1; 8 bases fit TRBD2. This TCR was sampled from a woman in her 30s who had recovered from COVID-19. The sample consisted of peripheral blood. The CDR3 region has the DNA TGTGCCACCAGCGACGTTAGCGGGACCTACAATGAGCAGTTCTTC. Its translation is CATSDVSGTYNEQFF.